Below are 10 T cell receptor beta chains sequenced from a single sample in a study of T-cell reconstitution after alpha-beta-depleted transplantation in children. Unique molecular identifiers were built into the TCRbeta library. TCRdb passed the PCR reads through MiXCR, listing each CDR3 protein once. Of just over 950,000 distinct CDR3 sequences listed, about 26% are singletons. The input for sequencing was PBMCs, mostly from graft donor cells, taken 360 days after TCRalphabeta/CD19-depleted stem cell transplant. The source of these receptors is a boy in the first two years of life who had a stem cell transplant for SCID, so the T cells may come from the graft donor.

This chain links TRBV5-1 with TRBJ1-1; no definite D call. Germline loops: CDR1 SGHRS, CDR2 YFSETQ. The CDR3 is made up of 15 amino acids. Trimming took 5 bases from V and 2 from J, leaving 16 bases between them. The CDR3 nucleotides are TGCGCCAGCAGATTTAATGTCAACTCTAACACTGAAGCTTTCTTT. Protein product: CASRFNVNSNTEAFF.

This clonotype appeared a few times. V is TRBV12-3 or TRBV12-4 and J is TRBJ2-5; TRBD2 matches at 8 bases. The CDR3 sequence is 14 residues long. V shed 3 bases, J shed 3 bases, and the junction held 3 bases outside the gene matches. The CDR3 protein is CASSFTGREETQYF. The CDR3 DNA reads as TGTGCCAGCAGTTTTACCGGGAGGGAAGAGACCCAGTACTTC.

This clonotype came up a few times. The CDR3 is CASSLTAGVYEQYF. CDR3 bases: TGTGCCAGCAGCTTAACGGCAGGGGTCTACGAGCAGTACTTC. The V call is TRBV7-2, the J call TRBJ2-7, with TRBD1 as a possible D gene (6 bases). CDR3 size: 14 residues. The V gene lost 2 bases and the J gene lost 3 bases, with 11 bases spanning the gap. The germline gives CDR1 SGHTA, CDR2 FQGNSA.

The V call is TRBV5-6, the J call TRBJ2-1; D is perhaps TRBD1 (6 bases). This CDR3 spans 15 amino acids. In germline, CDR1 is SGHDT, CDR2 YYEEEE. Between the trimmed V and J ends, which lost 0 bases and 6 bases, there was a span of 13 bases. The CDR3: CASSLGDTNLNEQFF. CDR3 bases: TGTGCCAGCAGCTTGGGGGACACCAACCTCAATGAGCAGTTCTTC.

This clonotype was observed a handful of times. The chain carries TRBV29-1 and TRBJ1-1; possible D gene TRBD1, 6 bases. The germline gives CDR1 SQVTM, CDR2 ANQGSEA. V was cut by 4 bases and J by 5 bases, with 11 bases left in between. The CDR3 length is 12 residues. The CDR3, as DNA: TGCAGCGTTGTTACAGGGTATACTGAAGCTTTCTTT. Translation gives CSVVTGYTEAFF. Looking up the rest from reference TRBV29-1 and TRBJ1-1 gives the full variable domain: SAVISQKPSRDICQRGTSLTIQCQVDSQVTMMFWYRQQPGQSLTLIATANQGSEATYESGFVIDKFPISRPNLTFSTLTVSNMSPEDSSIYLCSVVTGYTEAFFGQGTRLTVV.

The chain links TRBV7-9 to TRBJ2-7; 8 positions match TRBD1. This CDR3 is 15 amino acids long. Germline assignment: CDR1 SEHNR and CDR2 FQNEAQ (reference sequence). J was trimmed by 5 bases and V by 1 base; bases with no gene match: 7. CDR3 sequence (DNA): TGTGCCAGCAGCTTAGTCGGGACAGGATCTAACGAGCAGTACTTC. The encoded protein is CASSLVGTGSNEQYF.

This clonotype was picked up many times. J is TRBJ2-1 and V is TRBV4-1, with 12 bases lining up with TRBD2. The CDR3 is 17 amino acids. The junction had 7 bases not matched to a gene; V was cut back by 0 bases and J by 7 bases. Germline-derived CDR1 and CDR2 are MGHRA and YSYEKL. The CDR3 reads CASSQERGLAGWNEQFF. DNA of the CDR3: TGCGCCAGCAGCCAAGAAAGAGGACTAGCGGGGTGGAATGAGCAGTTCTTC.

V and J are TRBV20-1 and TRBJ2-7; unclear D gene. Germline CDR1 is DFQATT and CDR2 is SNEGSKA (reference sequence). The V end was cut by 3 bases, the J end by 1 base, with 16 bases between. This CDR3 has 15 residues. The CDR3 reads CSASRDSHHSYEQYF. CDR3 coding DNA: TGCAGTGCTAGTCGAGACTCACATCATTCCTACGAGCAGTACTTC.

This chain uses TRBV15 with TRBJ2-7; the D is unclear. This CDR3 is 15 amino acids long. Germline V gene sequence: CDR1 LNHNV, CDR2 YYDKDF (reference sequence). Trimming left V 0 bases short and J 3 bases short, with 12 bases between. The CDR3 is CATSRDLEVLYEQYF. In DNA form, the CDR3 reads TGTGCCACCAGCAGAGATTTAGAGGTTCTCTACGAGCAGTACTTC.

A few counts support this clonotype. The V gene is TRBV10-3, the J gene TRBJ2-3, with D possibly being TRBD2 (6 bases). Trimming pared 0 bases from V and 0 bases from J, leaving 19 bases between. From germline, CDR1 is ENHRY and CDR2 SYGVKD. The CDR3 consists of 19 residues. This CDR3 reads CAISESIPLLADSTDTQYF. The CDR3 DNA reads as TGTGCCATCAGTGAGTCGATCCCCCTACTAGCAGACAGCACAGATACGCAGTATTTT.